Below, 21 T cell receptor beta chains from the same sample are listed, as sequenced in a study of blood T cells in healthy people across ages (dated by TCRdb to 2013 to 2016). The method behind the library was 5' RACE. The sequencer listed for this sample is Illumina HiSeq 2500. A second roughly 6 to 11 cycle PCR used a sample-barcoded 5' primer and a J-beta primer mix. The public reads were reanalyzed by TCRdb: fastp trimming at Q25, MiXCR alignment, in-frame beta chains only. Entries that share a CDR3 protein sequence are merged under the most common genes and DNA. The sample contains roughly 680,000 distinct CDR3 sequences, around a fifth of them found a single time. The ten largest clonotypes hold 3.5% to 4% of the sample. Material for sequencing was blood. These receptors came from an older man in good health.

Only a few counts were recorded for this clonotype. This sequence joins TRBV6-4 and TRBJ1-5; D not resolved. The CDR3 totals 16 residues. In germline, CDR1 is MRHNA, CDR2 SNTAGT. Trimming took off 5 bases at V and 0 bases at J, with 14 bases between the two ends. CDR3 region: CASSTGSDFSNQPQHF. The CDR3 nucleotides read TGTGCCAGCAGTACTGGATCCGACTTTAGCAATCAGCCCCAGCATTTT.

This chain links TRBV28 with TRBJ2-7, with TRBD2 identical over 11 bases. Germline V gene sequence: CDR1 MDHEN, CDR2 SYDVKM. The CDR3 length is 13 residues. After removal of 6 bases from V and 4 bases from J, the junction contained 2 bases not matched to a gene. The CDR3 reads CASSSSGRYEQYF. The CDR3 bases are TGTGCCAGCAGCTCTAGCGGGAGGTACGAGCAGTACTTC.

The chain joins TRBV20-1 to TRBJ1-3; D uncertain. CDR3 length: 13 residues. CDR1 is DFQATT and CDR2 is SNEGSKA in the germline V gene (reference sequence). V was clipped by 7 bases and J by 4 bases, with 14 bases between them. Here the CDR3 reads CSVKPTRGNTIYF. The DNA for the CDR3 is TGCAGTGTCAAGCCGACGAGGGGAAACACCATATATTTT.

This clonotype appeared a few times. The genes are TRBV29-1 and TRBJ1-2; possibly TRBD1 for D (5 bases). Germline V gene lookup returns CDR1 SQVTM and CDR2 ANQGSEA. CDR3 length equals 12 residues. Trimming cost V 3 bases and J 7 bases, with 12 bases left between them. The CDR3 here is CSVDSPGAGYTF. The DNA of the CDR3 is TGCAGCGTTGACTCCCCTGGGGCTGGCTACACCTTC. Full variable domain (outside the CDR3, taken from reference TRBV29-1 and TRBJ1-2): SAVISQKPSRDICQRGTSLTIQCQVDSQVTMMFWYRQQPGQSLTLIATANQGSEATYESGFVIDKFPISRPNLTFSTLTVSNMSPEDSSIYLCSVDSPGAGYTFGSGTRLTVV.

V and J are TRBV18 and TRBJ2-5; D call uncertain. Germline V gene sequence: CDR1 KGHSH, CDR2 LQKENI. Deletions cut 5 bases from V and 1 base from J, with 11 bases between. There are 14 residues in the CDR3. The CDR3 sequence is CASSEKEGQETQYF. The CDR3 DNA is TGTGCCAGCTCAGAAAAGGAAGGCCAAGAGACCCAGTACTTC. Full variable domain (remainder filled in from reference TRBV18 and TRBJ2-5): NAGVMQNPRHLVRRRGQEARLRCSPMKGHSHVYWYRQLPEEGLKFMVYLQKENIIDESGMPKERFSAEFPKEGPSILRIQQVVRGDSAAYFCASSEKEGQETQYFGPGTRLLVL.

This clonotype came up a few times. The J gene is TRBJ2-1, the V gene TRBV3-1; D possibly corresponds to TRBD1 (5 bases). Matching the DNA end better, TRBJ2-7 makes the J call doubtful. The CDR3 is 12 amino acids. Germline V gives CDR1 LGHDT, CDR2 YNNKEL (reference sequence). CDR3 region: CASSHRAYEQYF. CDR3 DNA: TGTGCCAGCAGCCACAGGGCGTACGAGCAGTACTTC.

This clonotype was seen a handful of times. The chain recombines TRBV18 with TRBJ2-7; tentatively, D is TRBD1 or TRBD2 (5 bases each). Between the trimmed V and J ends, which lost 3 bases and 0 bases, there was a span of 12 bases. The CDR3 sequence is 15 residues long. From germline, CDR1 is KGHSH and CDR2 LQKENI. This CDR3 is CASSPRLGASYEQYF. DNA for the CDR3: TGTGCCAGCTCACCCCGTCTCGGGGCCTCCTACGAGCAGTACTTC.

This sequence joins TRBV5-6 and TRBJ2-5; TRBD2 might be the D (6 bases). The DNA end favors TRBJ2-1, so the J call may be wrong. The germline V gene encodes CDR1 SGHDT and CDR2 YYEEEE. The CDR3 consists of 17 residues. CDR3 protein: CASSLGAAGSSYNEQFF. CDR3 in DNA: TGTGCCAGCAGCTTGGGGGCGGCGGGAAGCTCCTACAATGAGCAGTTCTTC.

Many counts were recorded for this clonotype. This chain connects TRBV12-3 or TRBV12-4 to TRBJ1-2, with D unresolved. CDR3 length: 14 amino acids. With 3 bases removed from V and 2 bases from J, the gap between germline ends came to 10 bases. The CDR3 region is CASSLMGVNYGYTF. The CDR3 DNA reads TGTGCCAGCAGTTTGATGGGCGTAAACTATGGCTACACCTTC.

This clonotype has only a few counts. The chain combines TRBV20-1 with TRBJ2-1; 13 nucleotides line up with TRBD2. J gave up 8 bases and V 6 bases, and 16 bases lay outside the gene matches. The CDR3 is 17 amino acids. Germline loops: CDR1 DFQATT, CDR2 SNEGSKA (reference sequence). This CDR3 reads CSALLAGGPDYNDEQFF. DNA of the CDR3: TGCAGTGCCCTACTAGCGGGAGGGCCAGACTACAACGATGAGCAGTTCTTC.

The sample holds a few counts of this clonotype. V and J are TRBV12-3 or TRBV12-4 and TRBJ2-5; D possibly corresponds to TRBD1 (5 bases). The J call may be wrong; the DNA end is better matched by TRBJ2-1. This CDR3 has 11 residues. CDR3 region: CASSRQSEQFF. CDR3 DNA: TGTGCCAGCAGCCGACAGAGTGAGCAGTTCTTC.

The gene calls are TRBV28 and TRBJ2-4, with a tentative D call TRBD1 (5 bases). The V end lost 6 bases, the J end lost 10 bases, and 16 bases lay between the germline ends. The CDR3 sequence is 13 residues long. Germline-derived CDR1 and CDR2 are MDHEN and SYDVKM. The CDR3 is CASSPPQGSIQYF. For the CDR3, the DNA is TGTGCCAGCAGCCCCCCCCAGGGCTCGATTCAGTACTTC. The whole variable domain, remainder taken from reference TRBV28 and TRBJ2-4, is DVKVTQSSRYLVKRTGEKVFLECVQDMDHENMFWYRQDPGLGLRLIYFSYDVKMKEKGDIPEGYSVSREKKERFSLILESASTNQTSMYLCASSPPQGSIQYFGAGTRLSVL.

Note on this clonotype: Relative to the germline gene, one junction end is altered; a read error may explain this. The chain links TRBV15 to TRBJ2-7; no firm D call. This CDR3 spans 13 amino acids. From germline, CDR1 is LNHNV and CDR2 YYDKDF (reference sequence). Here the CDR3 reads CASSVLRFFEQYF. The DNA for the CDR3 is TGTGCCTCCAGTGTTCTACGGTTCTTCGAGCAGTACTTC.

This clonotype has more than one count but fewer than ten. The chain uses TRBV28 and TRBJ2-1; D gene uncertain. From germline, CDR1 is MDHEN and CDR2 SYDVKM. CDR3 size: 13 residues. Trimming pared 5 bases from V and 9 bases from J, leaving 14 bases between. CDR3 in DNA: TGTGCCAGCAGTGTCCCAGGCACCACTGAGCAGTTCTTC. Translation gives CASSVPGTTEQFF.

This clonotype was detected a few times. The chain links TRBV7-2 to TRBJ2-7, with TRBD2 as a possible D gene (6 bases). From germline, CDR1 is SGHTA and CDR2 FQGNSA. V was shortened by 0 bases and J by 3 bases, with 18 bases between the two germline ends. CDR3 size: 17 residues. CDR3 sequence: CASSLAMTSSVGYEQYF. CDR3 sequence (DNA): TGTGCCAGCAGCTTAGCGATGACTAGTTCCGTTGGCTACGAGCAGTACTTC.

This clonotype occurred many times. At one boundary the junction diverges from the germline segment, which might be a read error. V usage is TRBV11-2 and J usage is TRBJ2-2, with D maybe TRBD2 (6 bases). The CDR3 is made up of 13 amino acids. Germline CDR1 reads SGHAT; CDR2 reads FQNNGV. The CDR3 loop reads CASSLGGSGELFF. The CDR3 DNA follows: TGCGCCAGCAGCTTGGGAGGCTCCGGGGAGCTGTTTTTT.

The table lists this clonotype with a few counts. The junction and the germline gene differ at one end; a read error may be behind it. The J gene is TRBJ2-5, the V gene TRBV7-9; 9 nucleotides align to TRBD2. Gene TRBJ2-7 matches the end of the DNA better, so the J call may be wrong. The length of the CDR3 is 16 residues. Germline-derived CDR1 and CDR2 are SEHNR and FQNEAQ (reference sequence). CDR3 in amino acids: CASSFEAGGLSCEQYF. CDR3 DNA: TGTGCCAGCAGCTTCGAAGCGGGAGGCCTGTCCTGCGAGCAGTACTTC.

This clonotype was seen more than once but under ten times. The chain uses TRBV25-1 and TRBJ2-7; 8 bases agree with TRBD1. The CDR3 is 15 amino acids. The germline V gene encodes CDR1 MGHDK and CDR2 SYGVNS. The V gene end was trimmed by 4 bases and the J gene end by 3 bases; junction bases not matched to a gene: 8. The DNA for the CDR3 is TGTGCCAGCAGTGCACCCGAGACAGGGGTCTACGAGCAGTACTTC. Translating gives CASSAPETGVYEQYF.

In DNA, the CDR3 is TGTGCCATCAGTGTAGGCAATCCCTCTGGAAACACCATATATTTT. Translated: CAISVGNPSGNTIYF. The genes are TRBV10-3 and TRBJ1-3; D is unclear. The CDR3 is made up of 15 amino acids. Germline-derived CDR1 and CDR2 are ENHRY and SYGVKD. V gave up 4 bases and J gave up 0 bases, with 10 bases separating them.

The V call is TRBV5-1, the J call TRBJ1-3; D perhaps matches TRBD1 (6 bases). Germline values: CDR1 SGHRS, CDR2 YFSETQ. The CDR3 is 16 residues long. Between the trimmed V and J ends, which lost 1 base and 1 base, there was a span of 12 bases. The CDR3 DNA is TGCGCCAGCAGCTTGAGGGCACAGGGTTCTGGAAACACCATATATTTT. Amino acid sequence: CASSLRAQGSGNTIYF. Full variable domain (outside the CDR3, taken from reference TRBV5-1 and TRBJ1-3): KAGVTQTPRYLIKTRGQQVTLSCSPISGHRSVSWYQQTPGQGLQFLFEYFSETQRNKGNFPGRFSGRQFSNSRSEMNVSTLELGDSALYLCASSLRAQGSGNTIYFGEGSWLTVV.

J is TRBJ2-2 and V is TRBV5-5; 9 bases are shared with TRBD1. V gave up 5 bases and J gave up 5 bases; unmatched junction bases: 10. The CDR3 loop spans 16 amino acids. The germline CDR1 and CDR2 sequences are SGHKS and YYEKEE (reference sequence). The CDR3 DNA reads TGTGCCAGCAGGCCCCCGGGACAGGGCGTTACCGGGGAGCTGTTTTTT. Its translation: CASRPPGQGVTGELFF.